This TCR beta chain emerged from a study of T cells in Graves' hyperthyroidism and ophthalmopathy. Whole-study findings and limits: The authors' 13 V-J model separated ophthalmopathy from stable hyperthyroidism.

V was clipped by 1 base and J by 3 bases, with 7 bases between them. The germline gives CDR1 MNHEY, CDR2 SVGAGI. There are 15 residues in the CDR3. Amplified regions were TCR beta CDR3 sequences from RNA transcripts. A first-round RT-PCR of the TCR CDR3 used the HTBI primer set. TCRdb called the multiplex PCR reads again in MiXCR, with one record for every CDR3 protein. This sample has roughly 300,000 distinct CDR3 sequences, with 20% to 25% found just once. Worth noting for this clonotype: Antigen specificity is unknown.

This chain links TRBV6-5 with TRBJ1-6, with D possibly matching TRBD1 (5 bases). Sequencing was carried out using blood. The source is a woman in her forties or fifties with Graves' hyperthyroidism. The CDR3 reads CASSYLGVYNSPLHF. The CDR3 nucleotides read TGTGCCAGCAGTTACTTAGGGGTCTATAATTCACCCCTCCACTTT.